A selection of T cell receptor beta chains follows, all from one sample in a study of regulatory T cells in long-lasting Graves disease. One entry per CDR3 protein, called by TCRdb with MiXCR from the multiplex PCR reads. The repertoire holds roughly 380,000 distinct CDR3 sequences, with 16% as singletons. These data are also associated with another study on T cells in Graves' hyperthyroidism and ophthalmopathy.

Here the sequenced sample was peripheral blood mononuclear cells (PBMCs), taken at new diagnosis, from a patient treated with antithyroid drugs. The receptors stem from a man aged 35-49 years with Graves disease. CDR3s include the opening cysteine and the closing phenylalanine or tryptophan. The order of the fields is CDR3 length, J gene, D gene, clone size, V gene, CDR3 protein, CDR3 DNA. The D gene is left open where the match is weak. Size is stated for part of the rows, as once, few or many counts, or as a class when the clone is expanded.

13 | TRBJ2-5 | . | . | TRBV7-6 | CASSQVEEETQYF | TGTGCCAGCAGCCAGGTGGAGGAGGAGACCCAGTACTTC
17 | TRBJ1-5 | . | . | TRBV19 | CASSIGHGAASNQPQHF | TGTGCCAGTAGTATCGGTCACGGCGCAGCCAGCAATCAGCCCCAGCATTTT
19 | TRBJ1-2 | . | once | TRBV6-1 | CASSEAAATRIRANYGYTF | TGTGCCAGCAGTGAAGCGGCGGCAACAAGGATCCGAGCTAACTATGGCTACACCTTC
14 | TRBJ2-3 | TRBD1 | many | TRBV30 | CAWSRDSSTDTQYF | TGTGCCTGGAGCCGGGACAGTAGCACAGATACGCAGTATTTT
17 | TRBJ2-3 | TRBD2 | . | TRBV30 | CAWSPGLAGGSTDTQYF | TGTGCCTGGAGTCCGGGACTAGCGGGGGGTAGCACAGATACGCAGTATTTT
17 | TRBJ1-1 | . | . | TRBV28 | CASSFSVRNDWATEAFF | TGTGCCAGCAGTTTCTCAGTTCGCAACGACTGGGCCACTGAAGCTTTCTTT
13 | TRBJ2-3 | TRBD2 | few | TRBV20-1 | CSAMGLAGDTQYF | TGCAGTGCTATGGGACTAGCGGGAGATACGCAGTATTTT
15 | TRBJ2-3 | . | many | TRBV10-3 | CAISDAFRGTDTQYF | TGTGCCATCAGTGATGCTTTTCGCGGCACAGATACGCAGTATTTT
14 | TRBJ1-4 | TRBD1 | few | TRBV2 | CASSRDRQNEKLFF | TGTGCCAGCAGCCGGGACAGACAGAATGAAAAACTGTTTTTT
14 | TRBJ1-5 | . | few | TRBV12-3/TRBV12-4 | CASRSAGSNQPQHF | TGTGCCAGCAGGTCAGCGGGTAGCAATCAGCCCCAGCATTTT
14 | TRBJ1-2 | . | many | TRBV4-1 | CASSQPWVGGADFF | TGCGCCAGCAGCCAACCATGGGTCGGGGGGGCGGATTTCTTC
12 | TRBJ1-2 | . | . | TRBV20-1 | CSARVIASGYTF | TGCAGTGCTAGAGTCATAGCCAGTGGCTACACCTTC
16 | TRBJ2-1 | TRBD2 | few | TRBV7-9 | CASSSLAGGLINEQFF | TGTGCCAGCAGCTCGTTAGCGGGAGGGCTCATTAATGAGCAGTTCTTC
12 | TRBJ2-7 | . | many | TRBV18 | CASSWKAGEQYF | TGTGCCAGCTCCTGGAAAGCCGGGGAGCAGTACTTC
16 | TRBJ1-1 | . | many | TRBV6-1 | CASSEDRVGGNTEAFF | TGTGCCAGCAGTGAAGACAGGGTTGGAGGGAACACTGAAGCTTTCTTT
14 | TRBJ2-3 | . | few | TRBV7-9 | CASSLGAITDTQYF | TGTGCCAGCAGCTTGGGGGCTATCACAGATACGCAGTATTTT
15 | TRBJ2-3 | TRBD1 | few | TRBV11-3 | CASSHAGQGLDTQYF | TGTGCCAGCAGCCATGCGGGACAGGGCTTAGATACGCAGTATTTT
17 | TRBJ1-5 | TRBD1 | . | TRBV6-2/TRBV6-3 | CASRTAGQGLRNQPQHF | TGTGCCAGCAGAACCGCGGGACAGGGGTTGCGCAATCAGCCCCAGCATTTT
15 | TRBJ2-1 | TRBD1 | many | TRBV5-1 | CASSLSRGIYNEQFF | TGCGCCAGCAGCTTGTCCAGGGGGATTTACAATGAGCAGTTCTTC
15 | TRBJ1-5 | . | many | TRBV2 | CASSEAGYRDQPQHF | TGTGCCAGCAGTGAAGCGGGCTACAGGGATCAGCCCCAGCATTTT
11 | TRBJ2-5 | . | few | TRBV15 | CATSNSETQYF | TGTGCCACCAGCAACTCGGAGACCCAGTACTTC
15 | TRBJ1-1 | TRBD1 | many | TRBV5-1 | CASSPRQGSNTEAFF | TGCGCCAGCAGCCCTCGACAGGGGTCGAACACTGAAGCTTTCTTT
12 | TRBJ1-2 | . | many | TRBV11-3 | CASSFGGYGYTF | TGTGCCAGCAGCTTCGGGGGATATGGCTACACCTTC
12 | TRBJ1-1 | . | few | TRBV29-1 | CSAGMMNTEAFF | TGCAGCGCAGGGATGATGAACACTGAAGCTTTCTTT
14 | TRBJ2-7 | TRBD2 | many | TRBV7-9 | CASSLGGRAYEQYF | TGTGCCAGCAGCTTGGGGGGGAGAGCCTACGAGCAGTACTTC
14 | TRBJ1-4 | . | few | TRBV5-5 | CASSLGGDLEKLFF | TGTGCCAGCAGCTTGGGGGGGGATTTGGAAAAACTGTTTTTT
15 | TRBJ1-5 | . | many | TRBV27 | CASRLSAYANQPQHF | TGTGCCAGCAGGCTCTCGGCGTACGCCAATCAGCCCCAGCATTTT
13 | TRBJ1-5 | . | many | TRBV30 | CAWSAGGKQPQHF | TGTGCCTGGAGTGCGGGGGGCAAACAGCCCCAGCATTTT
13 | TRBJ2-1 | . | many | TRBV7-2 | CASSLNWRGEQFF | TGTGCCAGCAGCTTAAATTGGCGCGGGGAGCAGTTCTTC
15 | TRBJ2-1 | . | . | TRBV15 | CATSRDSQGHNEQFF | TGTGCCACCAGCAGAGATTCCCAGGGCCACAATGAGCAGTTCTTC
16 | TRBJ2-7 | TRBD2 | . | TRBV4-1 | CASSQEGLAEIYEQYF | TGCGCCAGCAGCCAAGAGGGCCTAGCGGAGATCTACGAGCAGTACTTC
15 | TRBJ2-7 | TRBD1 | once | TRBV5-4 | CASSLGGTGAYEQYF | TGTGCCAGCAGCTTGGGGGGAACAGGGGCCTACGAGCAGTACTTC
16 | TRBJ2-3 | TRBD1 | many | TRBV4-3 | CASSQMDRGDTDTQYF | TGCGCCAGCAGCCAAATGGACAGGGGTGACACAGATACGCAGTATTTT
13 | TRBJ1-2 | . | many | TRBV13 | CASSYRRSYGYTF | TGTGCCAGCAGCTACCGACGTAGCTATGGCTACACCTTC
15 | TRBJ2-2 | TRBD1 | few | TRBV5-1 | CASSPQGTDSGELFF | TGCGCCAGCAGCCCACAGGGGACCGACAGCGGGGAGCTGTTTTTT
16 | TRBJ1-5 | TRBD1 | many | TRBV12-3/TRBV12-4 | CASSLLWGQGYQPQHF | TGTGCCAGCAGTTTATTGTGGGGACAGGGTTATCAGCCCCAGCATTTT
14 | TRBJ1-4 | TRBD1 | many | TRBV5-1 | CASSSGQFNEKLFF | TGCGCCAGCAGCTCGGGACAGTTTAATGAAAAACTGTTTTTT
16 | TRBJ2-7 | . | many | TRBV5-1 | CASSFGLPRGIYEQYF | TGCGCCAGCAGCTTCGGGCTCCCCCGAGGAATCTACGAGCAGTACTTC
16 | TRBJ2-2 | . | few | TRBV20-1 | CSARDPSREQTGELFF | TGCAGTGCTAGAGATCCGAGCCGCGAACAGACCGGGGAGCTGTTTTTT
14 | TRBJ2-3 | . | many | TRBV5-1 | CASSLVQGTDTQYF | TGTGCCAGCAGCTTGGTGCAGGGTACAGATACGCAGTATTTT
12 | TRBJ1-1 | . | few | TRBV7-2 | CASRIQGYEAFF | TGTGCCAGCAGGATCCAGGGGTATGAAGCTTTCTTT
14 | TRBJ1-1 | TRBD1 | many | TRBV28 | CASSWGTGATEAFF | TGTGCCAGCAGTTGGGGGACAGGGGCCACTGAAGCTTTCTTT
11 | TRBJ2-1 | . | many | TRBV7-2 | CASSLRTEQFF | TGTGCCAGCAGCTTGAGGACTGAGCAGTTCTTC
15 | TRBJ1-6 | . | few | TRBV9 | CASTREAGLDSPLHF | TGTGCCAGCACCAGAGAGGCAGGGTTGGATTCACCCCTCCACTTT
13 | TRBJ1-1 | . | many | TRBV18 | CASSPPTPIKAFF | TGTGCCAGCTCACCACCGACCCCGATAAAAGCTTTCTTT
14 | TRBJ2-5 | . | many | TRBV6-2/TRBV6-3 | CASSWGGGLETQYF | TGTGCCAGCAGTTGGGGGGGGGGCCTTGAGACCCAGTACTTC
16 | TRBJ2-3 | TRBD1 | many | TRBV5-1 | CASSLPRQGGADTQYF | TGCGCCAGCAGCTTGCCCAGACAGGGGGGAGCAGATACGCAGTATTTT
15 | TRBJ2-3 | . | many | TRBV3-1 | CASSQDLGTTDTQYF | TGTGCCAGCAGCCAAGATCTTGGAACGACAGATACGCAGTATTTT
16 | TRBJ2-1 | . | . | TRBV29-1 | CSVPRGTGLGLNEQFF | TGCAGCGTCCCGCGGGGGACAGGCCTGGGGCTCAATGAGCAGTTCTTC
16 | TRBJ1-5 | . | many | TRBV7-8 | CASSTKTGKSNQPQHF | TGTGCCAGCAGCACCAAAACAGGGAAGAGCAATCAGCCCCAGCATTTT
13 | TRBJ1-1 | . | many | TRBV20-1 | CSAWTRLNTEAFF | TGCAGTGCTTGGACGAGGTTGAACACTGAAGCTTTCTTT